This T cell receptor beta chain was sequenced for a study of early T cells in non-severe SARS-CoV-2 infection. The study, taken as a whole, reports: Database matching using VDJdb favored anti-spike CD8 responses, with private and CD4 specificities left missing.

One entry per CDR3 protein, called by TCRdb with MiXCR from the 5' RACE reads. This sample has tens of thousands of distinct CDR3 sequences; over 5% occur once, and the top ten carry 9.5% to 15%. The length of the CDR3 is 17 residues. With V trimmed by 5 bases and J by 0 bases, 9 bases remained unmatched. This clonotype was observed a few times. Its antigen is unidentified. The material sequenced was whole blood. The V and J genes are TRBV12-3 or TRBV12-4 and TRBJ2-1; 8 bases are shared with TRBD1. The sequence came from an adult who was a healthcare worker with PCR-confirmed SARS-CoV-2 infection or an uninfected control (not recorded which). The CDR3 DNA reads TGTGCCAGCAGTGCCCTCCGACAGGGGAGCTCCTACAATGAGCAGTTCTTC. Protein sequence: CASSALRQGSSYNEQFF.